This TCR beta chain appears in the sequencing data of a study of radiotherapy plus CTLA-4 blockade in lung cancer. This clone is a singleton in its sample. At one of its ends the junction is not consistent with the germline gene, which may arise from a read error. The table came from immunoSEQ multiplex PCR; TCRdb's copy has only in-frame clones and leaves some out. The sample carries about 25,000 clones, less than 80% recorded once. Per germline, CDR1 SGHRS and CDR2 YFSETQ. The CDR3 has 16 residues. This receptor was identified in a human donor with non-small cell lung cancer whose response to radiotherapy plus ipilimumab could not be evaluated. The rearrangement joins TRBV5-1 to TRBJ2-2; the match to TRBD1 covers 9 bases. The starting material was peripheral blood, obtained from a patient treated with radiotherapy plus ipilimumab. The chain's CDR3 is CASSSDRGSNAGELFF. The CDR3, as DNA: TGCGCCAGCAGCTCGGACAGGGGATCGAACGCCGGGGAGCTGTTTTTT.